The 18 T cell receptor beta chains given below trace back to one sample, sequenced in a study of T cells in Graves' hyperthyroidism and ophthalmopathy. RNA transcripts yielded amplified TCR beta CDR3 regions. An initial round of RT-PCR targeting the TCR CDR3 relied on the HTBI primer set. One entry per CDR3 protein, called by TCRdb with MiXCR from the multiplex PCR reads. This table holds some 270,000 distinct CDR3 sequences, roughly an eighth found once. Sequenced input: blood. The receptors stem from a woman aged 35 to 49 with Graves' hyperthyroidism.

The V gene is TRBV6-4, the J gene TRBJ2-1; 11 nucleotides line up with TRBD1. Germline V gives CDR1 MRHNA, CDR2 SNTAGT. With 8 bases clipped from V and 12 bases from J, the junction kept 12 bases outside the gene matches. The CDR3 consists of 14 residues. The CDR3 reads CASSPGTGGVGQFF. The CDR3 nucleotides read TGTGCCAGCTCCCCGGGGACAGGGGGTGTTGGGCAGTTCTTC.

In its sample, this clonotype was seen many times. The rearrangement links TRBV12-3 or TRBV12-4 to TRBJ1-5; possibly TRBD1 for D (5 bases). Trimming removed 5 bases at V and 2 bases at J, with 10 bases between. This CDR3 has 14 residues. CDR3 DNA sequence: TGTGCCAGCAGTCGAGGGGTCGGCAATCAGCCCCAGCATTTT. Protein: CASSRGVGNQPQHF.

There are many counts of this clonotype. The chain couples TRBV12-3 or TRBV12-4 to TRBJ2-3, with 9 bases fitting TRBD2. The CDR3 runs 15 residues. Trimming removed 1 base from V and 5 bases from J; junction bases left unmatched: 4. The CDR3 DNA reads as TGTGCCAGCAGTTTAGGGATAGCGGGAGTAGATACGCAGTATTTT. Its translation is CASSLGIAGVDTQYF.

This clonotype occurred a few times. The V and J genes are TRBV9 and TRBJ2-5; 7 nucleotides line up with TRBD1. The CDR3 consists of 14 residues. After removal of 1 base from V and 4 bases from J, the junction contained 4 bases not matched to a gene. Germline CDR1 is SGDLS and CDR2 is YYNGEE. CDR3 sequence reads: CASSVTGQIETQYF. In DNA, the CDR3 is TGTGCCAGCAGCGTAACGGGACAGATAGAGACCCAGTACTTC.

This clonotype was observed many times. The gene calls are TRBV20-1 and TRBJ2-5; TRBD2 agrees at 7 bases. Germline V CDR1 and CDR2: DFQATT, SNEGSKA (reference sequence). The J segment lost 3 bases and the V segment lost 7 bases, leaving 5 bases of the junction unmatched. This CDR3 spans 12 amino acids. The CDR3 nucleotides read TGCAGTGTAGGCGGGACTAAAGAGACCCAGTACTTC. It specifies CSVGGTKETQYF.

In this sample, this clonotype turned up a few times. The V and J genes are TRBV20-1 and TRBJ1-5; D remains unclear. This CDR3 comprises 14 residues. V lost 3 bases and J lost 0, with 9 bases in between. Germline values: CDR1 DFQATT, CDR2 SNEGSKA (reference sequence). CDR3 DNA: TGCAGTGCTAGTCCAGATTATAGCAATCAGCCCCAGCATTTT. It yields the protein CSASPDYSNQPQHF.

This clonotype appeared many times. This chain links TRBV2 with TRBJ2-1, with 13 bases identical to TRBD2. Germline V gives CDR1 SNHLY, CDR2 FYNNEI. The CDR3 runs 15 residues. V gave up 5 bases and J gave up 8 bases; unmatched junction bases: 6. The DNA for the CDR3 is TGTGCCAGCAGTAGACTAGCGGGGGGCTCTTATGAGCAGTTCTTC. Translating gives CASSRLAGGSYEQFF. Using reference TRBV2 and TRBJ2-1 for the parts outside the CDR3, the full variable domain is EPEVTQTPSHQVTQMGQEVILRCVPISNHLYFYWYRQILGQKVEFLVSFYNNEISEKSEIFDDQFSVERPDGSNFTLKIRSTKLEDSAMYFCASSRLAGGSYEQFFGPGTRLTVL.

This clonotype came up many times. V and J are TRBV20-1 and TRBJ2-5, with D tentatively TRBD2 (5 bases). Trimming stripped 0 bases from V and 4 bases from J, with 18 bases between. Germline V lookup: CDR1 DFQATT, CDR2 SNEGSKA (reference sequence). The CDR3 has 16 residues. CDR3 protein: CSARDSGSGVGETQYF. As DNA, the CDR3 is TGCAGTGCTAGAGATTCGGGAAGCGGTGTGGGAGAGACCCAGTACTTC.

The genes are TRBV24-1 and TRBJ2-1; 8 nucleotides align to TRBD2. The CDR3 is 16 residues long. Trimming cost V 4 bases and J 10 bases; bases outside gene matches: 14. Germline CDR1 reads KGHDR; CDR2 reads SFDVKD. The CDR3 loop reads CATSDGALGRASEQFF. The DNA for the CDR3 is TGTGCCACCAGTGACGGCGCGCTCGGGAGGGCCAGCGAGCAGTTCTTC.

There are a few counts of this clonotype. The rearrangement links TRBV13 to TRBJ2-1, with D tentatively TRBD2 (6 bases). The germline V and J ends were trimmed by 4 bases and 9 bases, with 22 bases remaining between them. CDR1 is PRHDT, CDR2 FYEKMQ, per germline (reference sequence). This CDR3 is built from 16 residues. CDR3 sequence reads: CASSSPRDSGQGEQFF. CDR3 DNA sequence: TGTGCCAGCAGCTCACCCCGGGACTCCGGGCAGGGTGAGCAGTTCTTC.

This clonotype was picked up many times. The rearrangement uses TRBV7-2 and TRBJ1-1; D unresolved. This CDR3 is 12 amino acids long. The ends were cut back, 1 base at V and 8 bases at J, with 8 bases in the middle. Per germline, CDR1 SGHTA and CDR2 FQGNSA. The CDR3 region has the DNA TGTGCCAGCAGCTTAGGAGGTTGGGAAGCTTTCTTT. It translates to CASSLGGWEAFF. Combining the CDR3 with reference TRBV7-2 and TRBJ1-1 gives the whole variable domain GAGVSQSPSNKVTEKGKDVELRCDPISGHTALYWYRQSLGQGLEFLIYFQGNSAPDKSGLPSDRFSAERTGGSVSTLTIQRTQQEDSAVYLCASSLGGWEAFFGQGTRLTVV.

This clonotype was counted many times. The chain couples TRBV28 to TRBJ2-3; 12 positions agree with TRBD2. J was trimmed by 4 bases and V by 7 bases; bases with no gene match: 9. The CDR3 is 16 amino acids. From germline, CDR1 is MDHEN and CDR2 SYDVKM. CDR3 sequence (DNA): TGTGCCAGCAATTACCCGACTAGCGGGAGCGCAGATACGCAGTATTTT. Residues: CASNYPTSGSADTQYF.

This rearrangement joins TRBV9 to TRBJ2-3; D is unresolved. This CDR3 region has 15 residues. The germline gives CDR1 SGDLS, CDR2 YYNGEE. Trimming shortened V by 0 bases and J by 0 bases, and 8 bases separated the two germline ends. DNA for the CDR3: TGTGCCAGCAGCGTAGAGCCCATTAGCACAGATACGCAGTATTTT. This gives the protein CASSVEPISTDTQYF.

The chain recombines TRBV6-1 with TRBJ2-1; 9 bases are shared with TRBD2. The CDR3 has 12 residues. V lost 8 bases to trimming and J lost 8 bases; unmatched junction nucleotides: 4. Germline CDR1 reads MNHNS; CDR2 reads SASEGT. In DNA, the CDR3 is TGTGCCAGCCGGCGGGAGGGCCATGAGCAGTTCTTC. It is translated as CASRREGHEQFF.

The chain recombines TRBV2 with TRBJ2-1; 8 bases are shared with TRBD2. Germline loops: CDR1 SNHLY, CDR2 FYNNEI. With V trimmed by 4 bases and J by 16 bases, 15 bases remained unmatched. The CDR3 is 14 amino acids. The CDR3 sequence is CASSVGPQAGAEFF. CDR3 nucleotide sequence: TGTGCCAGCAGTGTGGGGCCCCAAGCGGGAGCCGAATTCTTC.

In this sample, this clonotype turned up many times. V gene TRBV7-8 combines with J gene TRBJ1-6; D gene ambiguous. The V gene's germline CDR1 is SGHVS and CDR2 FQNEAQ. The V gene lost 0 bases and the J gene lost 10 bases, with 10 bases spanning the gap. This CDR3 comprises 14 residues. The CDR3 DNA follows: TGTGCCAGCAGCTTAGCCCCGGATGGGTCACCCCTCCACTTT. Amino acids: CASSLAPDGSPLHF.

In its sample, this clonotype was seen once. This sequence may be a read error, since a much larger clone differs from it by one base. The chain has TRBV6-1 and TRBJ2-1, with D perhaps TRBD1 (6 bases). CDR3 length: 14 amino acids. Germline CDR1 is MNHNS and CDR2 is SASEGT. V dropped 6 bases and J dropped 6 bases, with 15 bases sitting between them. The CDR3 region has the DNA TGTGCCAGCAGCCCCCCGGACAGAGCCAATGAGCAGTTCTTC. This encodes CASSPPDRANEQFF.

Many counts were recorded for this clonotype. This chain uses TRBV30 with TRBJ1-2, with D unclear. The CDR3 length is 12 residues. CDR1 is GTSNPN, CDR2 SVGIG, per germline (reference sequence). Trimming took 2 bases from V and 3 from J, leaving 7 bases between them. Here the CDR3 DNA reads TGTGCCTGGAGTCTCATCGACTATGGCTACACCTTC. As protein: CAWSLIDYGYTF.